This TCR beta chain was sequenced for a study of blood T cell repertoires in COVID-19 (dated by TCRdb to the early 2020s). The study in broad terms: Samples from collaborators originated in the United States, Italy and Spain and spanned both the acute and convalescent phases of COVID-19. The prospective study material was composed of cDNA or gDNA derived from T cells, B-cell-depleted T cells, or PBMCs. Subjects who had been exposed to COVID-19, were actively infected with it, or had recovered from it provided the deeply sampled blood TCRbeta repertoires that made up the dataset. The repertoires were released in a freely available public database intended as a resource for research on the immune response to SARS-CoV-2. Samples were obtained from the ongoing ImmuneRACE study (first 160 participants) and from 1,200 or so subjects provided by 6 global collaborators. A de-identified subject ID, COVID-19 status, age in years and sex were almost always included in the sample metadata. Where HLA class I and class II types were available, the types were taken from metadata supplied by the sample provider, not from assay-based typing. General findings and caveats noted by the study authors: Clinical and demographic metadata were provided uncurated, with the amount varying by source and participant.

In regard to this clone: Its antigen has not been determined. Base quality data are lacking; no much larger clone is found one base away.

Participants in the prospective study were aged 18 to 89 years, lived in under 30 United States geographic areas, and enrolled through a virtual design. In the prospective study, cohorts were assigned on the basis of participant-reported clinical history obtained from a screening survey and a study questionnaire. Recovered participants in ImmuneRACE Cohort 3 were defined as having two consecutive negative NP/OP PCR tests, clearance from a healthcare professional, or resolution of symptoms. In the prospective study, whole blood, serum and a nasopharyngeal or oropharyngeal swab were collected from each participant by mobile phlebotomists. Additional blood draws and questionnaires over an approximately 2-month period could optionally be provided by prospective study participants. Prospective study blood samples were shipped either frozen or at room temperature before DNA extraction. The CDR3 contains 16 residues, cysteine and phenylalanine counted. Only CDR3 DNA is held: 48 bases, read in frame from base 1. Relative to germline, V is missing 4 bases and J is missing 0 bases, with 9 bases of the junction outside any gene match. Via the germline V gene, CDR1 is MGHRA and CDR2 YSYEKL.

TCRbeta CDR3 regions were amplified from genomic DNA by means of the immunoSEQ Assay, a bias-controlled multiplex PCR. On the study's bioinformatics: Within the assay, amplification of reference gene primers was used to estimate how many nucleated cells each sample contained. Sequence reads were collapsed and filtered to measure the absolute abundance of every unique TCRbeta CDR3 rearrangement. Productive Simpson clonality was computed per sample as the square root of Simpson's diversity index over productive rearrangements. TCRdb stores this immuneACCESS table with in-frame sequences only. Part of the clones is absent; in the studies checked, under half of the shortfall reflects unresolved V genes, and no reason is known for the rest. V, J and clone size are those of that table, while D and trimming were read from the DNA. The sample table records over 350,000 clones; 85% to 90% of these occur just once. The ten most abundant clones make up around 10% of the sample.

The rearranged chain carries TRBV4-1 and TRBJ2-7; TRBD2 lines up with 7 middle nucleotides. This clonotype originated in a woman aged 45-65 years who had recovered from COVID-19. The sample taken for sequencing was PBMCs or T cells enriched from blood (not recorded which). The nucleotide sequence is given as TGCGCCAGCAGCCCCCCCGGGCGGGGGAGCTCCTACGAGCAGTACTTC. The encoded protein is CASSPPGRGSSYEQYF.